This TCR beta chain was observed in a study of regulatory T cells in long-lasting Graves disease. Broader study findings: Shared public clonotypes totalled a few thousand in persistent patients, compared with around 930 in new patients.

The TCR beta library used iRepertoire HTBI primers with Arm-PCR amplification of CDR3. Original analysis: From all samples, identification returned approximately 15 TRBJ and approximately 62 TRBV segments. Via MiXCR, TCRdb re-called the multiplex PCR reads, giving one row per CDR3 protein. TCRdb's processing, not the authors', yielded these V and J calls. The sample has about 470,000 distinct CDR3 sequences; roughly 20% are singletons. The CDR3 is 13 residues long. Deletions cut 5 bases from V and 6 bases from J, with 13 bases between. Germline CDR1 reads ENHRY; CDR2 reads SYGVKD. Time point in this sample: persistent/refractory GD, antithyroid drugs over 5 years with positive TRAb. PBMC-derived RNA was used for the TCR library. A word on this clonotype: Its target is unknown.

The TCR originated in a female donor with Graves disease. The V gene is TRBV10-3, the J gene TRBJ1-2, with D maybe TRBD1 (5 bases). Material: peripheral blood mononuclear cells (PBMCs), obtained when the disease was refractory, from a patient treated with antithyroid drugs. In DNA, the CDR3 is TGTGCCATCAGTCCGGCGGGGGGAGATGGCTACACCTTC. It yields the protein CAISPAGGDGYTF.